Below are 27 T cell receptor beta chains sequenced from a single sample in a study of T-cell reconstitution after alpha-beta-depleted transplantation in children (TCRdb year 2016). The receptor library was made with PCR. Sequenced on an Illumina HiSeq 2500. TCR library preparation used molecular barcoding, with unique molecular identifiers applied to normalize quantification of the TCRbeta repertoire. TCRdb redid the processing of the public reads, applying fastp at Q25 and MiXCR, and retained in-frame beta chains. Entries are consolidated by CDR3 protein sequence, retaining the most common genes and DNA. For this sample there are approximately 500,000 distinct CDR3 sequences; about 10% appear just once. In total, the top ten clones hold 2% of the sample. What the treatment or condition label conveys for this sample: allogeneic hematopoietic cell transplantation with graft depleted of TCRalphabeta T cells and CD19 B cells.

The source material was PBMCs, sampled before TCRalphabeta/CD19-depleted stem cell transplant. Every receptor here comes from a child aged 2 to 15 with inherited bone marrow failure, due to receive a stem cell transplant.

At least ten counts were recorded for this clonotype. The V gene is TRBV20-1, the J gene TRBJ2-1, with a weak D call TRBD2 (6 bases). Trimming removed 1 base at V and 8 bases at J, with 15 bases between. Germline V gene data show CDR1 as DFQATT and CDR2 as SNEGSKA (reference sequence). This CDR3 spans 14 amino acids. The CDR3 is CSARGLERLHEQFF. CDR3 bases: TGCAGTGCTAGAGGACTAGAGAGGCTGCATGAGCAGTTCTTC.

This clonotype was found many times. CDR3 coding DNA: TGTGCCAGCAGCCCTTACGGGGGCGAACAGCCCCAGCATTTT. This sequence encodes CASSPYGGEQPQHF. The chain uses TRBV5-5 and TRBJ1-5, with TRBD1 as a possible D gene (6 bases). CDR1 is SGHKS and CDR2 is YYEKEE in the germline V gene (reference sequence). The ends were cut back, 4 bases at V and 7 bases at J, with 15 bases in the middle. This CDR3 comprises 14 residues.

This clonotype was seen many times. The chain combines TRBV7-8 with TRBJ1-5; D uncertain. Germline loops: CDR1 SGHVS, CDR2 FQNEAQ. The V and J ends lost 4 bases and 5 bases respectively, with 9 bases between them. This CDR3 contains 13 residues. The CDR3 is CASSYAGYQPQHF. In DNA form, the CDR3 reads TGTGCCAGCAGCTATGCAGGCTATCAGCCCCAGCATTTT.

The chain uses TRBV30 and TRBJ2-7; D is uncertain. Trimming took 1 base from V and 6 from J, leaving 7 bases between them. The CDR3 is 11 residues long. Germline CDR1 GTSNPN, CDR2 SVGIG (reference sequence). The CDR3 sequence is CAWSDLGEQYF. The CDR3, as DNA: TGTGCCTGGAGTGATCTGGGCGAGCAGTACTTC.

This clonotype has only a few counts. The CDR3 nucleotides read TGTGCCAGCAGATCCGCCGGGAATTTGAGAGAGCGGTCGAACACCGGGGAGCTGTTTTTT. It codes for CASRSAGNLRERSNTGELFF. The chain is built from TRBV5-6 and TRBJ2-2; a weak D match, TRBD2 (5 bases). The germline V and J ends were trimmed by 5 bases and 0 bases, with 26 bases remaining between them. Germline assignment: CDR1 SGHDT and CDR2 YYEEEE. CDR3 length: 20 amino acids.

This clonotype was recorded at least ten times. The gene calls are TRBV7-9 and TRBJ2-1; the D gene is possibly TRBD2 (6 bases). Germline V lookup: CDR1 SEHNR, CDR2 FQNEAQ (reference sequence). The V end lost 5 bases, the J end lost 8 bases, and 16 bases lay between the germline ends. The CDR3 is made up of 14 amino acids. CDR3: CASSPHGGSYEQFF. The CDR3 coding sequence is TGTGCCAGCAGCCCCCACGGAGGGTCCTATGAGCAGTTCTTC.

This clonotype was seen repeatedly, ten times or more. The V and J genes are TRBV27 and TRBJ2-1; weak D call: TRBD1 (5 bases). This CDR3 contains 17 residues. Trimming left V 0 bases short and J 0 bases short, with 12 bases between. Germline V CDR1 and CDR2: MNHEY, SMNVEV (reference sequence). This CDR3 is CASSLSGADSSYNEQFF. The CDR3 bases are TGTGCCAGCAGTTTATCCGGTGCCGACAGCTCCTACAATGAGCAGTTCTTC.

This clonotype was detected ten times or more. V gene TRBV4-3 combines with J gene TRBJ2-5, with TRBD1 matching 11 bases. The V and J ends lost 1 base and 5 bases, in that order; junction bases with no gene match: 9. The CDR3 sequence is 17 residues long. Germline CDR1 and CDR2: LGHNA and YSLEER. The CDR3 bases are TGCGCCAGCAGCCAAGCCTACCCTGGGACAGGGGGTGAGACCCAGTACTTC. This codes for CASSQAYPGTGGETQYF.

This clonotype has at least ten counts. The chain links TRBV18 to TRBJ2-3; 10 bases match TRBD2. The J segment lost 0 bases and the V segment lost 1 base, leaving 4 bases of the junction unmatched. CDR1 is KGHSH and CDR2 is LQKENI in the germline V gene. This CDR3 is 17 amino acids long. The CDR3 DNA follows: TGTGCCAGCTCACCACGGACTAGCGGCGCTAGCACAGATACGCAGTATTTT. Its translation is CASSPRTSGASTDTQYF.

The table lists this clonotype with many counts. The gene calls are TRBV20-1 and TRBJ1-5; 8 nucleotides align to TRBD1. The trim removed 1 base at V and 6 bases at J, leaving 8 bases unmatched. The CDR3 runs to 15 residues. The germline V gene has CDR1 DFQATT and CDR2 SNEGSKA (reference sequence). The CDR3 bases are TGCAGTGCTAGAGCCGGACAGGGCAGAGGTCAGCCCCAGCATTTT. Translating it yields CSARAGQGRGQPQHF.

V is TRBV27 and J is TRBJ1-2; D may be TRBD1 (6 bases). The V gene's germline CDR1 is MNHEY and CDR2 SMNVEV (reference sequence). This CDR3 spans 15 amino acids. V lost 5 bases and J lost 4, with 17 bases in between. The CDR3 loop is CASSIRPGQTYGYTF. The DNA of the CDR3 is TGTGCCAGCAGTATCCGGCCAGGACAGACCTATGGCTACACCTTC.

This clonotype was counted many times. The V call is TRBV12-3 or TRBV12-4, the J call TRBJ2-5; no definite D call. V was cut by 3 bases and J by 0 bases, with 11 bases left in between. This CDR3 has 15 amino acids. CDR3 loop: CASSFRGSYQETQYF. CDR3 coding DNA: TGTGCCAGCAGTTTCCGCGGTTCTTACCAAGAGACCCAGTACTTC.

The chain employs TRBV23-1 and TRBJ2-3; D perhaps matches TRBD1 (6 bases). TRBV23-1 is annotated as an ORF whose role is uncertain. This CDR3 spans 13 amino acids. Deletions cut 8 bases from V and 5 bases from J, with 14 bases between. The CDR3, as DNA: TGCGCCAGCGGAAACAGGGCGATAGATACGCAGTATTTT. This sequence encodes CASGNRAIDTQYF.

The CDR3 DNA reads as TGTGCCAGCAGTGCCGTTTATCATGAAGCTTTCTTT. This sequence encodes CASSAVYHEAFF. The chain has TRBV6-1 and TRBJ1-1; the D is unclear. Deletions cut 4 bases from V and 7 bases from J, with 10 bases between. The CDR3 length is 12 residues. Germline CDR1 reads MNHNS; CDR2 reads SASEGT.

In its sample, this clonotype was seen many times. The V call is TRBV27, the J call TRBJ2-7, with D possibly matching TRBD2 (6 bases). CDR1 and CDR2 (germline): MNHEY, SMNVEV (reference sequence). This CDR3 comprises 15 residues. V was pared by 5 bases and J by 3 bases, with 17 bases between. CDR3 sequence reads: CASSLAGRMDYEQYF. CDR3 DNA sequence: TGTGCCAGCAGTCTGGCGGGGCGAATGGACTACGAGCAGTACTTC.

This clonotype was found many times. This chain uses TRBV6-5 with TRBJ2-1, with D maybe TRBD1 (5 bases). The V gene lost 1 base and the J gene lost 5 bases, with 9 bases spanning the gap. CDR1 is MNHEY and CDR2 is SVGAGI in the germline V gene. CDR3 length: 14 amino acids. The CDR3 coding sequence is TGTGCCAGCAGTTACTTCCAGGGCAACAATGAGCAGTTCTTC. Translating gives CASSYFQGNNEQFF.

This clonotype showed up just a few times. This chain uses TRBV12-3 or TRBV12-4 with TRBJ2-5, with TRBD1 as a possible D gene (6 bases). The CDR3 has 15 residues. Trimming took off 6 bases at V and 0 bases at J, with 14 bases between the two ends. The CDR3 DNA sequence: TGTGCCAGCAGCCCAGGGGTGCCGTACCAAGAGACCCAGTACTTC. This encodes CASSPGVPYQETQYF.

At least ten counts were recorded for this clonotype. This chain links TRBV12-3 or TRBV12-4 with TRBJ2-6; no reliable D call. The CDR3 length is 15 residues. Trimming took off 3 bases at V and 0 bases at J, with 6 bases between the two ends. CDR3 DNA: TGTGCCAGCAGTTTCTACCGCTCTGGGGCCAACGTCCTGACTTTC. It specifies CASSFYRSGANVLTF.

At least ten counts were recorded for this clonotype. The chain couples TRBV25-1 to TRBJ2-1; the D gene is possibly TRBD1 (6 bases). V was shortened by 2 bases and J by 5 bases, with 22 bases between the two germline ends. The CDR3 length is 18 residues. The germline gives CDR1 MGHDK, CDR2 SYGVNS. CDR3 DNA: TGTGCCAGCAGTGAACACCATCGACGGGGTAAGGGGGACAATGAGCAGTTCTTC. It specifies CASSEHHRRGKGDNEQFF.

This rearrangement joins TRBV4-3 to TRBJ1-4, with 10 bases identical to TRBD1. The CDR3 length is 15 residues. The V and J ends lost 3 bases and 8 bases, in that order; junction bases with no gene match: 6. Germline-derived CDR1 and CDR2 are LGHNA and YSLEER. The CDR3 is CASSHNDRGREKLFF. The CDR3 nucleotides read TGCGCCAGCAGCCATAATGACAGGGGGCGAGAAAAACTGTTTTTT.

This clonotype was seen many times. The chain recombines TRBV5-1 with TRBJ2-1; a possible D gene is TRBD1 (6 bases). Trimming left V 4 bases short and J 7 bases short, with 15 bases between. The CDR3 loop spans 14 amino acids. In germline, CDR1 is SGHRS, CDR2 YFSETQ. The CDR3 here is CASSVRQDENEQFF. The DNA for the CDR3 is TGCGCCAGCAGCGTCCGACAGGACGAAAATGAGCAGTTCTTC.

This clonotype was observed a few times. CDR3: CATSDLKGGPTPDTQYF. The CDR3 coding sequence is TGTGCCACCAGTGATTTGAAGGGAGGGCCCACCCCAGATACGCAGTATTTT. The rearrangement joins TRBV24-1 to TRBJ2-3, with TRBD2 matching over 7 bases. CDR1 KGHDR and CDR2 SFDVKD come from the germline V gene. V trimming: 0 bases; J trimming: 4 bases; junction bases outside the gene matches: 9. This CDR3 is 17 amino acids long.

Details on this clonotype: This sequence may be a read error, since a much larger clone differs from it by one base. This chain links TRBV21-1 with TRBJ1-1; the listed D gene, TRBD1, was not tested against the DNA. TRBV21-1 is described as a pseudogene. The CDR3 runs 14 residues. CDR3 sequence: CASSMGGVDTEAFF. The CDR3 coding sequence is TGTGCCAGCAGCATGGGGGGGGTAGACACTGAAGCTTTCTTT.

This clonotype has a count of ten or more. The chain couples TRBV6-1 to TRBJ2-3; 12 bases fit TRBD2. This CDR3 has 15 amino acids. The germline V gene has CDR1 MNHNS and CDR2 SASEGT. The V gene end was trimmed by 6 bases and the J gene end by 3 bases; junction bases not matched to a gene: 4. The CDR3 is CASSGLAGPTDTQYF. CDR3 in DNA: TGTGCCAGCAGCGGACTAGCGGGACCTACAGATACGCAGTATTTT.

This clonotype was counted a few times. The rearrangement uses TRBV5-1 and TRBJ1-1; D perhaps matches TRBD1 (5 bases). Trimming shortened V by 5 bases and J by 10 bases, and 18 bases separated the two germline ends. The CDR3 sequence is 13 residues long. Per germline, CDR1 SGHRS and CDR2 YFSETQ. The CDR3 nucleotides read TGCGCCAGCAGTCCCGTTGGGCGGGGGTTAGCTTTCTTT. It codes for CASSPVGRGLAFF.

This clonotype was seen ten or more times. The chain recombines TRBV15 with TRBJ2-7, with D unclear. CDR3 length: 14 amino acids. The ends were cut back, 1 base at V and 0 bases at J, with 7 bases in the middle. Germline V gene lookup returns CDR1 LNHNV and CDR2 YYDKDF (reference sequence). The CDR3 region is CATSRGDGSYEQYF. The CDR3, as DNA: TGTGCCACCAGCAGAGGCGACGGCTCCTACGAGCAGTACTTC.

This clonotype was recorded at least ten times. The chain has TRBV5-8 and TRBJ2-2; D possibly corresponds to TRBD1 (6 bases). The ends were cut back, 5 bases at V and 0 bases at J, with 14 bases in the middle. The CDR3 is made up of 16 amino acids. The germline gives CDR1 SGHTS, CDR2 YDEGEE. CDR3 DNA: TGTGCCAGCAGTTATCAGGGGTACGCGAACACCGGGGAGCTGTTTTTT. Translating gives CASSYQGYANTGELFF.